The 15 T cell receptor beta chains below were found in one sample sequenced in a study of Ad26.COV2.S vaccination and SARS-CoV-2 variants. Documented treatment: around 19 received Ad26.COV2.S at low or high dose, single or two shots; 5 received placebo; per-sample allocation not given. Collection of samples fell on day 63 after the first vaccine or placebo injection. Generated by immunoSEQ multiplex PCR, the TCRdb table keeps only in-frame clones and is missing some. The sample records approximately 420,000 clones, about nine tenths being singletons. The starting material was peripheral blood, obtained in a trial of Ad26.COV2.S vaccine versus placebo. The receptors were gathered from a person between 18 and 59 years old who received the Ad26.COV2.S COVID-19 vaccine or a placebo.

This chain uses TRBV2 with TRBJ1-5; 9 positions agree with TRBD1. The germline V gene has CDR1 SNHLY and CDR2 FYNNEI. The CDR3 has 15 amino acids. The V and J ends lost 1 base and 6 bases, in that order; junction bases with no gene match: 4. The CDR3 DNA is TGTGCCAGCAGTGAAGTTGGGACAGGGCTTCAGCCCCAGCATTTT. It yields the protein CASSEVGTGLQPQHF.

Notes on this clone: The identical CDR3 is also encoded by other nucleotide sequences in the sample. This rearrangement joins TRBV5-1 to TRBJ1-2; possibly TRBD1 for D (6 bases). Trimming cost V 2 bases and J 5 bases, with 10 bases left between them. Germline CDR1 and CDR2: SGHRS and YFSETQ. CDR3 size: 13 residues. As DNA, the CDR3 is TGCGCCAGCAGCTTCGGACAGTCTTATGGCTACACCTTC. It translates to CASSFGQSYGYTF.

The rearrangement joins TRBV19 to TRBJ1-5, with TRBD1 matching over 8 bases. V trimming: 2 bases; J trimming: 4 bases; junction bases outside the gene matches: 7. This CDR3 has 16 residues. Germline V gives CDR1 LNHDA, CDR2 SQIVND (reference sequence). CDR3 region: CASSISRGQANQPQHF. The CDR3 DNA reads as TGTGCCAGTAGTATATCCCGGGGACAGGCAAATCAGCCCCAGCATTTT.

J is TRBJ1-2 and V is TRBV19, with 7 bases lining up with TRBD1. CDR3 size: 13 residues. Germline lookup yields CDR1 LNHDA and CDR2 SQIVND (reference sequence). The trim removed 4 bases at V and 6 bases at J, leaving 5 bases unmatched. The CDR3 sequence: CASSRGQTNGYTF. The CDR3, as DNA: TGTGCCAGTAGTAGGGGACAGACCAATGGCTACACCTTC.

This CDR3 reads CASSLETGGKAFF. CDR3 bases: TGTGCCAGCAGCCTAGAGACAGGAGGCAAAGCTTTCTTT. This chain uses TRBV5-4 with TRBJ1-1; tentative D call: TRBD1 (6 bases). Germline V gives CDR1 SGHNT, CDR2 YYREEE (reference sequence). The CDR3 sequence is 13 residues long. Trimming removed 4 bases at V and 9 bases at J, with 16 bases between.

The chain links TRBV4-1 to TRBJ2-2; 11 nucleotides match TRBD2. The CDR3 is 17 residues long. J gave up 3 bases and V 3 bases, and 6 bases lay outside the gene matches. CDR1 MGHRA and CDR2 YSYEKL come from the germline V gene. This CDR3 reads CASSHIAGGLDTGELFF. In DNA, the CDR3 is TGCGCCAGCAGCCATATAGCGGGGGGGTTAGACACCGGGGAGCTGTTTTTT.

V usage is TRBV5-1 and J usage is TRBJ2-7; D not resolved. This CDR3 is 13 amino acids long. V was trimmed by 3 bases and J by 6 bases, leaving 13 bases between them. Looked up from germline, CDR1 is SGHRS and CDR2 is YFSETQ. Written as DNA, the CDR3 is TGCGCCAGCAGCTCTCCGGACGTCCGCGAGCAGTACTTC. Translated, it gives CASSSPDVREQYF.

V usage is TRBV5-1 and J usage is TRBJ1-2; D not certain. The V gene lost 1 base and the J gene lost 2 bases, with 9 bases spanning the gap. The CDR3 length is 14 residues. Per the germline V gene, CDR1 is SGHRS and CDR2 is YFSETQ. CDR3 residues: CASSLSPGNYGYTF. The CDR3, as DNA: TGCGCCAGCAGCTTGTCACCCGGGAACTATGGCTACACCTTC. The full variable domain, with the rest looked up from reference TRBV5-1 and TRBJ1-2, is KAGVTQTPRYLIKTRGQQVTLSCSPISGHRSVSWYQQTPGQGLQFLFEYFSETQRNKGNFPGRFSGRQFSNSRSEMNVSTLELGDSALYLCASSLSPGNYGYTFGSGTRLTVV.

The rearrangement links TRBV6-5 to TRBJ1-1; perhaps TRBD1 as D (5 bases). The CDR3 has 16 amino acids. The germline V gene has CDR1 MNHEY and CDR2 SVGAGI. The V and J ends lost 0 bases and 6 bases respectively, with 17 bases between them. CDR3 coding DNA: TGTGCCAGCAGTTACTCGTGGCGGGGCGAACGCCCTGAAGCTTTCTTT. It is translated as CASSYSWRGERPEAFF.

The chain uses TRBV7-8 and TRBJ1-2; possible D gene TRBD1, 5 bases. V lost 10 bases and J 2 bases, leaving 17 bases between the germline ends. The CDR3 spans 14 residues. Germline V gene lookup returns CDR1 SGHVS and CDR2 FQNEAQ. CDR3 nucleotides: TGTGCCACCAATATTCAGGGTCCAAACTATGGCTACACCTTC. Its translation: CATNIQGPNYGYTF.

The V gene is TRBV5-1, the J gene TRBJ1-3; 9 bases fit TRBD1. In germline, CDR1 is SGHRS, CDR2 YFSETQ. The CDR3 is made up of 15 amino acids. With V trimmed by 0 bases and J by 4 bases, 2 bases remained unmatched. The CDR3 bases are TGCGCCAGCAGCTTGGTGGGACAGGGAGGAAACACCATATATTTT. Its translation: CASSLVGQGGNTIYF.

The CDR3 here is CASSYIGIQTDTQYF. Here the CDR3 DNA reads TGTGCCAGCAGTTACATCGGGATCCAAACAGATACGCAGTATTTT. The chain couples TRBV6-2 or TRBV6-3 to TRBJ2-3; possibly TRBD2 for D (5 bases). This CDR3 has 15 residues. Trimming shortened V by 2 bases and J by 3 bases, and 12 bases separated the two germline ends. Germline CDR1 and CDR2: MNHEY and SVGEGT.

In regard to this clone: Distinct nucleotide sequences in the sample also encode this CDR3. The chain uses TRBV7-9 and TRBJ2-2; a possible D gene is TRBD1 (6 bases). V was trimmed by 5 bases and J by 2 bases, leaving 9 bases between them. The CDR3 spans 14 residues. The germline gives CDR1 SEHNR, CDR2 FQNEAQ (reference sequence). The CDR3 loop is CASSLGQNTGELFF. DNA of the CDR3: TGTGCCAGCAGCCTGGGACAAAACACCGGGGAGCTGTTTTTT.

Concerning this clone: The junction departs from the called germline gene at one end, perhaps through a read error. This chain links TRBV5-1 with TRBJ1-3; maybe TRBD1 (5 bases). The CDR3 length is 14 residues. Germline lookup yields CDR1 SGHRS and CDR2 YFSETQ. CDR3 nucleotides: TGCGCCAGCAGCTTGGCAGGGTCTGCAAACACCATATATTTT. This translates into CASSLAGSANTIYF.

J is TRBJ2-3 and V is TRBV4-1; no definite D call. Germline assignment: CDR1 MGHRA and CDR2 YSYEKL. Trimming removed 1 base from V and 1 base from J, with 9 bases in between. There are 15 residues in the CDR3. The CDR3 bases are TGCGCCAGCAGCCAAGCCCGACCTGGCACAGATACGCAGTATTTT. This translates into CASSQARPGTDTQYF.